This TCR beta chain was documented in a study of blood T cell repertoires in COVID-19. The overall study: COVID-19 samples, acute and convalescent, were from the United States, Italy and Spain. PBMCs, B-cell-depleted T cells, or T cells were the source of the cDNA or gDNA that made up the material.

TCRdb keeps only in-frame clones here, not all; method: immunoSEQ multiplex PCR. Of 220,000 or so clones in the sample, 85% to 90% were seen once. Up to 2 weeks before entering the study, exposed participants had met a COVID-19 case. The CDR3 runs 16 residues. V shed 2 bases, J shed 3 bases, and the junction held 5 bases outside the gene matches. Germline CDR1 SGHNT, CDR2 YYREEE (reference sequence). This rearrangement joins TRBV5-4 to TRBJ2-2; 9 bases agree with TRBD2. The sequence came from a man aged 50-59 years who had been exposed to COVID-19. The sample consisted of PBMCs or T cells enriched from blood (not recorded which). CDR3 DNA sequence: TGTGCCAGCAGCTTTGTGCGGGGGGGCCACACCGGGGAGCTGTTTTTT. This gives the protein CASSFVRGGHTGELFF.